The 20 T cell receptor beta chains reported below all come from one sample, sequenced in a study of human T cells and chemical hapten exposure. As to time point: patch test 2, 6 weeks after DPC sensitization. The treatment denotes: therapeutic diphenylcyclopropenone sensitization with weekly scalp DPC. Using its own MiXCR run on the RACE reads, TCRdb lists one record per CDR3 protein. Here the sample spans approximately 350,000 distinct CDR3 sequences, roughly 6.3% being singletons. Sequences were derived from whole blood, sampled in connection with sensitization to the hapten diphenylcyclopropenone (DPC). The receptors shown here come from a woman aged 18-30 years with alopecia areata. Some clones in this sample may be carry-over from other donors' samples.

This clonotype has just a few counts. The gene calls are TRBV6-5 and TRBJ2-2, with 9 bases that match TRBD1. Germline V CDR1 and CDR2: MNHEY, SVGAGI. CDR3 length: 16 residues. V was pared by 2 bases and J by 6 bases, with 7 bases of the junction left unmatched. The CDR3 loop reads CASSYVNRGLAGELFF. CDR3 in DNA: TGTGCCAGCAGTTACGTTAACAGGGGGCTAGCCGGGGAGCTGTTTTTT.

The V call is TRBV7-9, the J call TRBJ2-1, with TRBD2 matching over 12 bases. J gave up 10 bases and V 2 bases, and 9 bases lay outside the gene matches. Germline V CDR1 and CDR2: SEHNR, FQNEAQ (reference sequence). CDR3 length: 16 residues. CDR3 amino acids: CASSLSSSGGANEQFF. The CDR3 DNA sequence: TGTGCCAGCAGCTTATCGTCTAGCGGGGGGGCCAACGAGCAGTTCTTC.

The CDR3: CASSRGCGGNEQFF. CDR3 nucleotide sequence: TGCGCCAGCAGCCGGGGATGCGGCGGGAATGAGCAGTTCTTC. The chain combines TRBV4-1 with TRBJ2-1; maybe TRBD2 (5 bases). This CDR3 contains 14 residues. Germline values: CDR1 MGHRA, CDR2 YSYEKL. Trimming took off 4 bases at V and 7 bases at J, with 14 bases between the two ends.

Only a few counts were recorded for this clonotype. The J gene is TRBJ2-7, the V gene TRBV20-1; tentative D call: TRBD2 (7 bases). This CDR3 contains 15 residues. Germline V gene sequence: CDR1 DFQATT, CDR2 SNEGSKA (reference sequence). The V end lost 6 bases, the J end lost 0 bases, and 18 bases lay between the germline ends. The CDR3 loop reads CSAPLGGASSYEQYF. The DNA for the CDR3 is TGCAGTGCACCCTTAGGGGGGGCTTCCTCCTACGAGCAGTACTTC.

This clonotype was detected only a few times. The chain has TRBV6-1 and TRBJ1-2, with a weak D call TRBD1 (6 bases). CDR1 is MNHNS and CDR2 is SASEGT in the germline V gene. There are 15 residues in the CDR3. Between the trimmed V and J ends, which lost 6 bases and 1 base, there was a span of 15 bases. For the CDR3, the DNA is TGTGCCAGCAGGGGTGACAGGCGGGGTAACTATGGCTACACCTTC. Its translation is CASRGDRRGNYGYTF.

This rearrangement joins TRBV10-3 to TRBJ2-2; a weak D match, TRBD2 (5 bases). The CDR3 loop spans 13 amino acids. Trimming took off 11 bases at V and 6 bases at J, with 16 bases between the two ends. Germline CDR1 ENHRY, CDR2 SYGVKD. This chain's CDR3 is CAARRMGSGELFF. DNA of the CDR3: TGTGCCGCCCGGAGGATGGGGTCCGGGGAGCTGTTTTTT.

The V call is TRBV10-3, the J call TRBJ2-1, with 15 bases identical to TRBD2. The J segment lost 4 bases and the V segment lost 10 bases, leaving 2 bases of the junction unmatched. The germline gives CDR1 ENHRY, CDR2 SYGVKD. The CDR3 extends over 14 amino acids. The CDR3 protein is CATGLAGGYNEQFF. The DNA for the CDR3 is TGTGCCACGGGACTAGCGGGGGGTTACAATGAGCAGTTCTTC.

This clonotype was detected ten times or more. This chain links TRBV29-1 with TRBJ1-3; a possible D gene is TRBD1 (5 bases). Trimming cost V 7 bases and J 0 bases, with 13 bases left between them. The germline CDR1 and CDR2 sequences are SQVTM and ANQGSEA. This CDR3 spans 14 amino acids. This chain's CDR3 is CSAGRDLSGNTIYF. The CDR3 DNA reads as TGCAGCGCCGGGAGGGACCTCTCTGGAAACACCATATATTTT.

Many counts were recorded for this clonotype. The CDR3 loop reads CSVEEVQGTEAFF. The CDR3 region has the DNA TGCAGCGTTGAAGAAGTACAGGGGACTGAAGCTTTCTTT. V is TRBV29-1 and J is TRBJ1-1; 7 bases line up with TRBD1. The germline V gene encodes CDR1 SQVTM and CDR2 ANQGSEA. The ends lost 0 bases at V and 5 bases at J; junction bases unmatched: 3. The CDR3 has 13 residues.

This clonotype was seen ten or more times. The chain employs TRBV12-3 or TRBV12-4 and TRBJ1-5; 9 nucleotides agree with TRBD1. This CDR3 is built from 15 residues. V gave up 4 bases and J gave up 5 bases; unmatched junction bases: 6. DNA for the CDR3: TGTGCCAGCAGTTACGGGGGGACAGGGTATCAGCCCCAGCATTTT. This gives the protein CASSYGGTGYQPQHF.

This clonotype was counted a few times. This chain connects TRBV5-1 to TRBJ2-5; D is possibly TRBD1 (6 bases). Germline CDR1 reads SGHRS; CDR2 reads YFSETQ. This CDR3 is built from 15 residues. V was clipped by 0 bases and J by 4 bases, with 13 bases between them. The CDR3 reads CASSLVRQGRETQYF. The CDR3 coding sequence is TGCGCCAGCAGCTTGGTGAGGCAGGGGCGAGAGACCCAGTACTTC.

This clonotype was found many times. The CDR3 is CASSRNRDTEAFF. CDR3 bases: TGCGCCAGCAGCCGCAATAGGGACACTGAAGCTTTCTTT. The rearrangement joins TRBV4-3 to TRBJ1-1; D not certain. There are 13 residues in the CDR3. V lost 4 bases to trimming and J lost 3 bases, with 9 bases between them. Per the germline V gene, CDR1 is LGHNA and CDR2 is YSLEER.

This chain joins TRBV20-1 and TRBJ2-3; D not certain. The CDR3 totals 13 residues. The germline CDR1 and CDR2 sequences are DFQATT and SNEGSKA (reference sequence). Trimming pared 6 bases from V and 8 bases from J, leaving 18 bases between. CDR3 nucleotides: TGCAGTGCCCGAGGAAACTACCGAAGTACGCAGTATTTT. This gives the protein CSARGNYRSTQYF.

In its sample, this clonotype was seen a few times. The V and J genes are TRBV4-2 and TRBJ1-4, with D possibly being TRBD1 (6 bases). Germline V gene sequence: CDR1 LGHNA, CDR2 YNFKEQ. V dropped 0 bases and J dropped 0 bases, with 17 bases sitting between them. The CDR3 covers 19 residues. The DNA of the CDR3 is TGTGCCAGCAGCCAAGAATTAATGAGGACAGAAGCAACTAATGAAAAACTGTTTTTT. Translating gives CASSQELMRTEATNEKLFF.

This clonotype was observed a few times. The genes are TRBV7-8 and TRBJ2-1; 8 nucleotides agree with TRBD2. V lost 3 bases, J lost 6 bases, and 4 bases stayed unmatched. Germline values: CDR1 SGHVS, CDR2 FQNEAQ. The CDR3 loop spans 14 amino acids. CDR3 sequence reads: CASSFSTSGNEQFF. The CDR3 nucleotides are TGTGCCAGCAGCTTTTCCACTAGCGGCAATGAGCAGTTCTTC.

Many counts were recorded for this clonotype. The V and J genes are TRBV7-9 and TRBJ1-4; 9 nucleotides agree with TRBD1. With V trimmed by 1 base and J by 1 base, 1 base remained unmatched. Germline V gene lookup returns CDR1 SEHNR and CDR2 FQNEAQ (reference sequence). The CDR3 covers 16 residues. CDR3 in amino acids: CASSLGGQGTNEKLFF. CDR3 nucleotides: TGTGCCAGCAGCTTAGGGGGACAGGGAACTAATGAAAAACTGTTTTTT.

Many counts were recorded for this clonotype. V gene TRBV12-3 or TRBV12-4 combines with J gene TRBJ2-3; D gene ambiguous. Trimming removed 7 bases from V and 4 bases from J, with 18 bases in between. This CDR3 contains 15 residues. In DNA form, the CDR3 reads TGTGCCAGCATCCCCGGTCCAAACATGGCAGATACGCAGTATTTT. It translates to CASIPGPNMADTQYF.

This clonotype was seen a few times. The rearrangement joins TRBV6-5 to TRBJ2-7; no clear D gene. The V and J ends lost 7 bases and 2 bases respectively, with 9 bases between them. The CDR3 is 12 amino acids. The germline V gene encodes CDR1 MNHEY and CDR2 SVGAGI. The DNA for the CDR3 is TGTGCCAGCAAGAATGGGGCCTACGAGCAGTACTTC. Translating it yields CASKNGAYEQYF.

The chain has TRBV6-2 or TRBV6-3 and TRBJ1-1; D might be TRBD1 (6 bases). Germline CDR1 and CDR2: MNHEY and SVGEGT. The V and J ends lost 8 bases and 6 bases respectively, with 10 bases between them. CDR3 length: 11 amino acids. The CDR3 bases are TGTGCCAGCGGTAGGGGGGCTGAAGCTTTCTTT. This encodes CASGRGAEAFF.

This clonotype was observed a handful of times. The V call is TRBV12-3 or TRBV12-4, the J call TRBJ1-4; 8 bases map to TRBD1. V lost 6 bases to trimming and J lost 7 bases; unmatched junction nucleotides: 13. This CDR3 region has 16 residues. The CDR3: CASRPGTGVAREKLFF. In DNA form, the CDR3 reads TGTGCCAGCAGACCCGGGACAGGCGTCGCTCGTGAAAAACTGTTTTTT.